The next 3 T cell receptor beta chains were all read from a single sample in a study of blood T cells in healthy people across ages (dated by TCRdb to between 2015 and 2017). The method was 5' RACE. A second PCR of about 7 to 12 cycles was performed with a sample-barcoded 5' primer and a J-beta primer mix. The public reads were reanalyzed by TCRdb: fastp trimming at Q25, MiXCR alignment, in-frame beta chains only. For every CDR3 protein sequence, its rows merge into one entry that carries the most common genes and DNA. The table for this sample lists around 2 million distinct CDR3 sequences; more than 35% of them were counted only once. Around 23% of the sample rests with the top ten. The sequenced material came from blood. These receptors were obtained from a human donor in good health.

J is TRBJ1-2 and V is TRBV2; D not certain. Germline values: CDR1 SNHLY, CDR2 FYNNEI. Trimming removed 0 bases from V and 6 bases from J, with 14 bases in between. The CDR3 extends over 15 amino acids. This CDR3 reads CASSEAGSHPDGYTF. As DNA, the CDR3 is TGTGCCAGCAGTGAAGCGGGATCCCACCCAGATGGCTACACCTTC.

V and J are TRBV9 and TRBJ2-3; 7 bases align to TRBD2. CDR1 and CDR2 (germline): SGDLS, YYNGEE. This CDR3 comprises 16 residues. V dropped 3 bases and J dropped 1; count of bases not matched to a gene: 8. Here the CDR3 reads CASSGPGTTRTDTQYF. In nucleotides, the CDR3 is TGTGCCAGCAGCGGCCCCGGGACTACACGCACAGATACGCAGTATTTT.

Concerning this clonotype itself: One junction end disagrees with the germline gene, perhaps due to a read error. This chain uses TRBV5-1 with TRBJ1-1; 7 bases fit TRBD1. Per the germline V gene, CDR1 is SGHRS and CDR2 is YFSETQ. The CDR3 length is 14 residues. This chain's CDR3 is CASSSQGPNTEAFF. CDR3 in DNA: TGTGCCAGCAGCTCACAGGGGCCCAACACTGAAGCTTTCTTT.